Listed here are 20 T cell receptor beta chains from one sample, sequenced in a study of CD8 T cells in ankylosing spondylitis. TCRdb ran MiXCR on the 5' RACE reads and lists one entry per CDR3 protein. This sample has about 250,000 distinct CDR3 sequences, with 32% found just once. The sequencing input was blood, either unsorted or a sorted T cell fraction (not recorded which). These receptors all come from a male donor with ankylosing spondylitis or in good health (not recorded which).

This clonotype was found a few times. The rearrangement joins TRBV9 to TRBJ2-6; D gene unclear. CDR1 is SGDLS, CDR2 YYNGEE, per germline. The CDR3 extends over 17 amino acids. V lost 0 bases and J lost 0, with 10 bases in between. The CDR3 loop reads CASSVDPGGSGANVLTF. For the CDR3, the DNA is TGTGCCAGCAGCGTAGATCCGGGTGGCTCTGGGGCCAACGTCCTGACTTTC.

The chain has TRBV20-1 and TRBJ1-2, with D perhaps matching TRBD1 (6 bases). In germline, CDR1 is DFQATT, CDR2 SNEGSKA (reference sequence). The CDR3 is 17 amino acids. Trimming removed 6 bases at V and 1 base at J, with 24 bases between. CDR3 nucleotides: TGCAGTGCCCAAGGTGGGGGCAGGGAGGCGGGTAACTATGGCTACACCTTC. It yields the protein CSAQGGGREAGNYGYTF.

This chain uses TRBV20-1 with TRBJ2-1; 10 bases align to TRBD1. This CDR3 has 14 residues. V lost 6 bases to trimming and J lost 8 bases; unmatched junction nucleotides: 10. In germline, CDR1 is DFQATT, CDR2 SNEGSKA (reference sequence). In nucleotides, the CDR3 is TGCAGTGCCCGCGGACAGGGGGGTTTCCATGAGCAGTTCTTC. This encodes CSARGQGGFHEQFF.

This clonotype was recorded at least ten times. The chain carries TRBV7-3 and TRBJ2-5, with 8 bases identical to TRBD1. Trimming cost V 2 bases and J 4 bases; bases outside gene matches: 3. The CDR3 totals 14 residues. The germline CDR1 and CDR2 sequences are SGHTA and FQGTGA. The CDR3 sequence: CASSLAGGGETQYF. CDR3 coding DNA: TGTGCCAGCAGCTTAGCAGGGGGCGGAGAGACCCAGTACTTC. The full variable domain, with the rest looked up from reference TRBV7-3 and TRBJ2-5, is GAGVSQTPSNKVTEKGKYVELRCDPISGHTALYWYRQSLGQGPEFLIYFQGTGAADDSGLPNDRFFAVRPEGSVSTLKIQRTERGDSAVYLCASSLAGGGETQYFGPGTRLLVL.

This clonotype was observed a handful of times. The rearrangement joins TRBV3-1 to TRBJ2-7; D is perhaps TRBD1 (5 bases). Trimming removed 2 bases from V and 0 bases from J, with 11 bases in between. CDR3 length equals 15 residues. The germline CDR1 and CDR2 sequences are LGHDT and YNNKEL (reference sequence). The chain's CDR3 is CASSQQDKSSYEQYF. The CDR3, as DNA: TGTGCCAGCAGCCAACAGGACAAGAGCTCCTACGAGCAGTACTTC.

The chain couples TRBV20-1 to TRBJ1-2; 8 bases line up with TRBD1. Germline V gene data show CDR1 as DFQATT and CDR2 as SNEGSKA (reference sequence). V shed 3 bases and J 3 bases; nucleotides not matched to a gene: 9. The CDR3 runs to 15 residues. The CDR3 bases are TGCAGTGCTAGCTATCAGGGGGCGCGGTACTATGGCTACACCTTC. Protein: CSASYQGARYYGYTF.

This clonotype was seen a handful of times. V and J are TRBV5-1 and TRBJ2-7; TRBD1 aligns across 9 bases. J lost 4 bases, V lost 7 bases, and 21 bases had no gene match. CDR1 is SGHRS, CDR2 YFSETQ, per germline. The CDR3 is 18 residues long. CDR3 nucleotide sequence: TGCGCCAGCGCCCCGGCGGGACCGGGACAGGGAATCGGGTACGAGCAGTACTTC. This translates into CASAPAGPGQGIGYEQYF.

Written as DNA, the CDR3 is TGCAGTGCTAGGTTAAAGGGATATCCGCAGTATTTT. Its protein product is CSARLKGYPQYF. The chain couples TRBV20-1 to TRBJ2-3; no definite D call. Germline V gene sequence: CDR1 DFQATT, CDR2 SNEGSKA (reference sequence). V lost 3 bases and J 10 bases, leaving 14 bases between the germline ends. The CDR3 runs to 12 residues.

In this sample, this clonotype turned up once. The gene calls are TRBV20-1 and TRBJ1-1, with D unclear. Germline CDR1 is DFQATT and CDR2 is SNEGSKA (reference sequence). The CDR3 spans 12 residues. The V and J ends lost 5 bases and 4 bases respectively, with 11 bases between them. The CDR3 DNA sequence: TGCAGTGCTCGGACCCCGGTCACTGAAGCTTTCTTT. Its translation is CSARTPVTEAFF.

This chain joins TRBV18 and TRBJ2-7; possible D gene TRBD1, 6 bases. CDR1 and CDR2 (germline): KGHSH, LQKENI. CDR3 length equals 12 residues. V was shortened by 4 bases and J by 3 bases, with 7 bases between the two germline ends. CDR3 sequence (DNA): TGTGCCAGCTCACGGACAGACTACGAGCAGTACTTC. Its protein is CASSRTDYEQYF.

The CDR3 here is CASSQGIEKNEKLFF. The CDR3 DNA is TGCGCCAGCAGCCAAGGGATAGAGAAGAATGAAAAACTGTTTTTT. The chain recombines TRBV4-1 with TRBJ1-4; D gene ambiguous. The V and J ends lost 1 base and 5 bases respectively, with 11 bases between them. This CDR3 comprises 15 residues. CDR1 and CDR2 from the germline V gene are MGHRA and YSYEKL.

This clonotype has a single count. This CDR3 is missing its conserved last phenylalanine or tryptophan, likely due to a read error. The chain is built from TRBV27 and TRBJ2-7; 9 nucleotides agree with TRBD1. Unmatched junction bases numbered 7, after V lost 5 bases and J lost 5 bases. The CDR3 has 14 amino acids. CDR1 and CDR2 (germline): MNHEY, SMNVEV (reference sequence). CDR3 in DNA: TGTGCCAGCAGTATAAGGACAGGGGACAACGAGCAGTACTTG. Protein sequence: CASSIRTGDNEQYL.

The V call is TRBV24-1, the J call TRBJ2-3; D may match TRBD1 or TRBD2 (5 bases each). Looked up from germline, CDR1 is KGHDR and CDR2 is SFDVKD. CDR3 length: 14 residues. V lost 4 bases to trimming and J lost 5 bases, with 12 bases between them. This CDR3 reads CATSEARDRDTQYF. As DNA, the CDR3 is TGTGCCACCAGTGAAGCCCGGGACCGAGATACGCAGTATTTT.

The V and J genes are TRBV4-1 and TRBJ1-6, with 8 bases matching TRBD1. The junction had 6 bases not matched to a gene; V was cut back by 4 bases and J by 10 bases. The germline CDR1 and CDR2 sequences are MGHRA and YSYEKL. CDR3 length equals 14 residues. In DNA form, the CDR3 reads TGCGCCAGCAGCCTGCAGGGGGCAGCGTCACCCCTCCACTTT. Translated: CASSLQGAASPLHF.

The CDR3 sequence is CATSRGGSPLHF. As DNA, the CDR3 is TGTGCCACCAGCAGGGGTGGGTCACCCCTCCACTTT. The gene calls are TRBV15 and TRBJ1-6; no clear D gene. CDR3 length: 12 residues. Trimming pared 3 bases from V and 10 bases from J, leaving 7 bases between. CDR1 and CDR2 (germline): LNHNV, YYDKDF (reference sequence). The variable domain in full, with the rest retrieved from reference TRBV15 and TRBJ1-6, is DAMVIQNPRYQVTQFGKPVTLSCSQTLNHNVMYWYQQKSSQAPKLLFHYYDKDFNNEADTPDNFQSRRPNTSFCFLDIRSPGLGDTAMYLCATSRGGSPLHFGNGTRLTVT.

This clonotype was seen only a few times. The rearrangement uses TRBV20-1 and TRBJ1-4; TRBD1 matches at 9 bases. This CDR3 comprises 16 residues. Germline V gene lookup returns CDR1 DFQATT and CDR2 SNEGSKA (reference sequence). V dropped 5 bases and J dropped 7; count of bases not matched to a gene: 14. The CDR3 loop reads CSAAPGTGRLSEKLFF. The CDR3 DNA sequence: TGCAGTGCTGCGCCCGGGACAGGGAGATTGAGTGAAAAACTGTTTTTT.

V usage is TRBV25-1 and J usage is TRBJ1-4; D is unresolved. CDR1 is MGHDK, CDR2 SYGVNS, per germline. V was trimmed by 3 bases and J by 12 bases, leaving 17 bases between them. This CDR3 is 14 amino acids long. CDR3 nucleotide sequence: TGTGCCAGCAGTGAGGACCCTTTCGGGCCGGAACTGTTTTTT. Its translation is CASSEDPFGPELFF.

The chain employs TRBV12-3 or TRBV12-4 and TRBJ2-7, with TRBD1 identical over 11 bases. The V gene end was trimmed by 0 bases and the J gene end by 5 bases; junction bases not matched to a gene: 0. The CDR3 loop spans 14 amino acids. DNA of the CDR3: TGTGCCAGCAGTTTAGCGGGACAGGGGGACGAGCAGTACTTC. Amino acid sequence: CASSLAGQGDEQYF.

This chain connects TRBV5-1 to TRBJ2-7, with D hard to call. The CDR3 sequence is 14 residues long. V dropped 0 bases and J dropped 1 base, with 8 bases sitting between them. Germline CDR1 is SGHRS and CDR2 is YFSETQ. Here the CDR3 reads CASSLVGQSYEQYF. The CDR3 DNA follows: TGCGCCAGCAGCTTGGTAGGCCAGTCCTACGAGCAGTACTTC. Drawing the rest from reference TRBV5-1 and TRBJ2-7, the complete variable domain is KAGVTQTPRYLIKTRGQQVTLSCSPISGHRSVSWYQQTPGQGLQFLFEYFSETQRNKGNFPGRFSGRQFSNSRSEMNVSTLELGDSALYLCASSLVGQSYEQYFGPGTRLTVT.

This clonotype was counted between two and nine times. The chain has TRBV5-6 and TRBJ2-7, with D tentatively TRBD2 (7 bases). CDR3 length: 15 residues. Trimming cost V 0 bases and J 1 base, with 11 bases left between them. CDR1 and CDR2 (germline): SGHDT, YYEEEE. The CDR3 is CASSLGRGPSYEQYF. The CDR3 region has the DNA TGTGCCAGCAGCTTGGGGCGGGGGCCATCCTACGAGCAGTACTTC.